The text below deals with one T cell receptor beta chain. No cognate antigen has been identified for it. Qualities for individual bases were not recorded, and no much larger clone is one base off. The source of the sample is a study of Graves' ophthalmopathy and Graves' hyperthyroidism (dated by TCRdb to about 2018). About the investigation overall: Hyperthyroidism was defined as stable when no progression to ophthalmopathy occurred within 18 months of follow-up. The study used TCR beta repertoire signatures to distinguish Graves' ophthalmopathy from Graves' hyperthyroidism and to predict progression to ophthalmopathy. In total, 135 blood samples were TCR-sequenced: some 40 ophthalmopathy, roughly 77 hyperthyroidism and around 17 hyperthyroidism-to-ophthalmopathy patients. To explore V-J signatures distinguishing ophthalmopathy from hyperthyroidism, a discovery set of around 100 patients (fewer than 45 ophthalmopathy, 55 to 60 stable hyperthyroidism) was enrolled. For independent validation, a separate cohort was made up of some 18 hyperthyroidism patients plus 17 patients who later progressed from hyperthyroidism to ophthalmopathy. In over 5 hyperthyroidism patients, the T-cell repertoire of thyroid tissue was compared with the T-cell repertoire of blood. After sampling, hyperthyroidism patients received methimazole starting at 30 mg daily, and ophthalmopathy patients received high-dose intravenous methylprednisolone.

The hyperthyroidism patients were 18 to 65 years old and newly diagnosed, with a disease duration of less than 2 months. Patients with other autoimmune diseases, uncontrolled infections, pregnancy or lactation were excluded from the study. Diagnosis was based on clinical symptoms, serum thyroxine, TRAb, thyroid ultrasound and orbital computed tomography. Total RNA was extracted with Trizol reagent and quality-checked on an Agilent 2100 Bioanalyzer. As encoded in the germline V gene, CDR1 is ENHRY while CDR2 is SYGVKD. Cut back by 6 bases and 8 bases, the V and J ends lie 13 bases apart. Reading from cysteine to phenylalanine, the CDR3 counts 13 amino acids. CDR3 DNA is the only sequence kept; it has 39 bases, read in frame from the first base. For repertoire sequencing, TCR beta CDR3 regions were amplified from RNA transcripts. A first-round RT-PCR used HTBI primers with the Qiagen OneStep RT-PCR kit, followed by a second-round multiplex PCR, size selection and purification. Sequencing of the libraries was carried out on an Illumina HiSeq2000 in paired-end mode with 100 bp reads. From the authors' description of their analysis: SOAPnuke was used to process the reads, removing any read that contained adapters or uncalled bases, had a mean Phred below 15, or lacked an exact match to the constant primer or identifier. COPE v1.2.5 was used to merge high-quality paired reads. Clonotypes were defined as unique nucleotide sequences and were aligned to IMGT TRB V, D and J references using MiTCR v1.1. Only V-J combinations with frequency above 0.0001 were analysed, covering 98% to 99.2% of repertoires. A TCR clonal expansion and chaos score per V-J combination was defined as the ratio of F50 clonal expansion to chaos observed in the TCRdist matrix. Features were reduced by Welch's t-statistics and random forest to over 10 V-J combinations, which fed a naive Bayes classifier. Thyroid-blood repertoire similarity was quantified with the Morisita-Horn index. TCRdb trimmed public reads at Q25 via fastp, called clones via MiXCR and kept in-frame beta chains. For every CDR3 protein sequence, its rows merge into one entry that carries the most common genes and DNA. TCRdb assigned the V and J calls; the authors' analysis was not used. Present in this sample are about 1.1 million distinct CDR3 sequences, roughly 35% of which were seen just once. 8.5% to 14% of the sample comes from the top ten.

Study-wide conclusions, independent of this receptor: In validation, the model predicted ophthalmopathy progression with about 64% sensitivity and about 73% specificity; approximately 12 predicted patients were CT-confirmed with GO in a median of approximately 6.5 months. The 13-signature model separated ophthalmopathy from stable hyperthyroidism with 87.88% sensitivity and roughly 84% specificity in cross-validation, and 80%/75% in the test set. Sample size was not statistically predetermined, and group allocation was not concealed from the investigators. Most of the expanded thyroid clonotypes with a frequency above 0.001 were also detected in blood, and it was suggested that the thyroid immune response may be reflected by blood repertoires.

The receptor chain draws on TRBV10-3 and TRBJ1-4, with no reliable assignment of the D segment. This sequence originates from an adult man with Graves' hyperthyroidism. Material for sequencing was peripheral blood or thyroid tissue (not recorded which). The encoded CDR3 is CAISAYSWEKLFF. The sequenced DNA: TGTGCCATCAGCGCATACAGTTGGGAAAAACTGTTTTTT.